This TCR beta chain stems from a study of T cell responses to AZD1222 COVID-19 vaccine. Generated by immunoSEQ multiplex PCR, the TCRdb table keeps only in-frame clones and is missing some. The profile shows about 89,000 clones, around 90% of them singletons. CDR3 length: 14 amino acids. Germline loops: CDR1 SGHKS, CDR2 YYEKEE (reference sequence). V lost 0 bases and J 2 bases, leaving 6 bases between the germline ends. The TCR was taken from an adult who received the AZD1222 COVID-19 vaccine. The sample here was peripheral blood, taken 28 days after the second AZD1222 dose. The chain joins TRBV5-5 to TRBJ1-3; D ambiguous. The CDR3 coding sequence is TGTGCCAGCAGCTTGGGGGCAACTGGAAACACCATATATTTT. Amino acid sequence: CASSLGATGNTIYF.